This T cell receptor beta chain was profiled in a study of CD8 T cells in Susac syndrome (dated by TCRdb to the late 2010s). Describing the broader study: Among the sequenced Susac syndrome patients, about six had clinically active disease and about eight were in clinical remission. Susac syndrome patients were therapy-naive, on corticosteroids (some also receiving IVIg), or on IVIg alone at blood withdrawal. The study used repertoire sequencing to test whether antigen drove CD8+ T cell activation and differentiation in Susac syndrome.

Counted from cysteine to phenylalanine, this CDR3 has 15 amino acids. Just the 45-base CDR3 DNA is kept, in frame starting at base 1. Trimming removed 2 bases from V and 6 bases from J; the gene matches leave 11 bases unexplained. The germline V gene (reference sequence) sets CDR1 to SGHNT and CDR2 to YYREEE. RNA was extracted using the RNeasy kit, and roughly 0.45 to 1 microgram was reverse transcribed with random hexamers. TCR beta CDR3 regions were amplified with the immunoSEQ multiplex PCR assay covering 54 Vbeta and 13 Jbeta segments. PCR amplification bias was corrected by using a synthetic template baseline for primer optimization and computational correction. The authors' pipeline ran thus. Reads were assigned to V, D and J genes according to IMGT and analyzed in immunoSEQ Analyzer, with only productive sequences retained. To calculate clonality, Shannon entropy was normalized by log2 of the number of productive unique sequences and then subtracted from one. For each patient and control, public and private clones were evaluated within the 100 most prevalent clones. A clone was defined as Susac-specific if it was absent from the healthy and MS cohorts, from about a thousand published viral clones and from other ImmuneACCESS disease sequences. TCRdb took the public reads, trimmed them with fastp at Q25, ran MiXCR for clone calling and kept in-frame beta chains. Rows merge per CDR3 protein into single entries with the most common DNA and genes. The V and J calls here are based on TCRdb, not the publication. In all, the sample holds 140,000 to 150,000 distinct CDR3 sequences, and approximately 95% of those were seen once. Around 0.08% of the sample belongs to the ten largest clones.

Peripheral blood CD8+ and CD4+ T cells from healthy donors, Susac syndrome patients and multiple sclerosis patients were profiled using high-throughput TCR beta sequencing. Susac syndrome patients met recently defined diagnostic criteria for definite or probable disease. Bulk CD8+ and CD4+ T cells were purified by magnetic negative isolation, whereas CD8+ TEMRA cells were enriched by FACS. Blood was drawn into EDTA tubes, processed within 24 hours, and PBMCs were isolated by density gradient centrifugation. PBMCs destined for TCR sequencing were cryopreserved in liquid nitrogen and later thawed in a 37 °C water bath. The sorted or isolated CD4+, CD8+ and CD8+ TEMRA cells reached a purity of at least 90%. As to this clonotype: This clone's antigen is unknown. No base qualities exist here, and no much larger clone lies one base off it.

Findings and caveats that apply to the study as a whole: The study acknowledged that relatively few individuals were included in the TCR sequencing and HLA analysis. No clonal expansion was detected in the CD4+ T cell repertoire of Susac syndrome patients.

This receptor was taken from a human donor with Susac syndrome. Recombination connected TRBV5-4 to TRBJ2-7, with 7 bases in between that match TRBD1. The sequenced sample was CD4+ T cells from PBMCs. This receptor has the CDR3 CASSFPGTVMREQYF. The base sequence is TGTGCCAGCAGCTTCCCCGGGACAGTTATGCGCGAGCAGTACTTC. Full variable domain (CDR3 extended with the reference TRBV5-4 and TRBJ2-7 proteins): ETGVTQSPTHLIKTRGQQVTLRCSSQSGHNTVSWYQQALGQGPQFIFQYYREEENGRGNFPPRFSGLQFPNYSSELNVNALELDDSALYLCASSFPGTVMREQYFGPGTRLTVT.